The 3 T cell receptor beta chains in this list originate from one sample, sequenced in a study of control samples from healthy donors and cancer patients. Only in-frame clones appear in the TCRdb table, and some are missing; sequencing was by immunoSEQ multiplex PCR. The data show more than 95,000 clones, 85% to 95% seen once. Sequenced: blood. The receptors come from a man younger than 40 in good health.

The rearrangement joins TRBV19 to TRBJ2-2, with D unresolved. The germline V and J ends were trimmed by 6 bases and 1 base, with 9 bases remaining between them. Germline lookup yields CDR1 LNHDA and CDR2 SQIVND (reference sequence). The CDR3 loop spans 14 amino acids. CDR3 sequence reads: CASRNFLNTGELFF. The CDR3 nucleotides are TGTGCCAGTAGGAACTTCTTGAACACCGGGGAGCTGTTTTTT.

The rearrangement uses TRBV3-1 (or the pseudogene TRBV3-2) and TRBJ2-7, with TRBD2 identical over 8 bases. Germline V gene sequence: CDR1 LGHDT, CDR2 YNNKEL (reference sequence). The V segment lost 0 bases and the J segment 3 bases; nucleotides outside the gene matches: 7. The CDR3 is 16 amino acids. The CDR3 is CASSQDSGALLYEQYF. The CDR3 DNA reads TGTGCCAGCAGCCAAGATAGCGGGGCCCTACTCTACGAGCAGTACTTC.

This clone was observed once. The chain combines TRBV5-4 with TRBJ2-5, with D unresolved. The CDR3 is 13 residues long. Germline lookup yields CDR1 SGHNT and CDR2 YYREEE (reference sequence). Trimming removed 0 bases at V and 5 bases at J, with 8 bases between. DNA for the CDR3: TGTGCCAGCAGCTTGGCCGGGTGGGAGACCCAGTACTTC. Amino acids: CASSLAGWETQYF.